Listed below are T cell receptor beta chains from one sample, sequenced in a study of blood T cell repertoires in COVID-19. Using immunoSEQ multiplex PCR, the repertoire was profiled, and TCRdb retains in-frame clones only, with some absent. Of around 160,000 clones detected, more than 80% appear once; the ten largest clones hold approximately 3%. The sample consisted of peripheral blood. Source of these receptors: a man aged 55 to 70 with acute or convalescent COVID-19. CDR3s include the opening cysteine and the closing phenylalanine or tryptophan.

TRBV7-9	TRBJ1-6	14	CASMMGRGHSPLHF
TRBV7-6	TRBJ2-3	16	CASSILSGGVVDTQYF
TRBV6-5	TRBJ1-1	13	CASKVLGNTEAFF
TRBV19	TRBJ1-1	15	CASSAPGQGVTEAFF
TRBV4-2	TRBJ2-1	15	CASSQVAGAYNEQFF
TRBV27	TRBJ2-1	13	CASSLNSYNEQFF
TRBV2	TRBJ1-2	20	CASSERSLGTGGRLNYGYTF
TRBV11-2	TRBJ1-6	12	CASSLYNSPLHF
TRBV7-2	TRBJ2-5	12	CASGSRRETQYF
TRBV5-1	TRBJ2-3	15	CASSLGQASTDTQYF
TRBV5-1	TRBJ2-4	14	CASSVQGKGDIQYF
TRBV2	TRBJ1-2	13	CASSEGRAYGYTF
TRBV20-1	TRBJ1-2	15	CSASTQGSQNYGYTF
TRBV11-2	TRBJ1-6	13	CASSLSRGSPLHF